This record covers a single TCR beta chain. The CDR3 runs 14 residues. The germline V gene has CDR1 SGHTA and CDR2 FQGTGA. V gave up 5 bases and J gave up 1 base, with 12 bases separating them. This sample was taken from a study of blood T cell repertoires in COVID-19. Data came from immunoSEQ multiplex PCR; TCRdb stores just in-frame clones and leaves some out. The sample holds about 88,000 clones, 85% to 95% seen once. Material for sequencing was peripheral blood. V and J are TRBV7-3 and TRBJ2-7; tentatively, D is TRBD2 (6 bases). The source of this sequence is a man aged 55-75 years with acute or convalescent COVID-19. The CDR3 loop is CASSPTGASYEQYF. CDR3 sequence (DNA): TGTGCCAGCAGCCCAACGGGAGCGTCCTACGAGCAGTACTTC. Full variable domain (missing parts from reference TRBV7-3 and TRBJ2-7): GAGVSQTPSNKVTEKGKYVELRCDPISGHTALYWYRQSLGQGPEFLIYFQGTGAADDSGLPNDRFFAVRPEGSVSTLKIQRTERGDSAVYLCASSPTGASYEQYFGPGTRLTVT.